Below are 15 T cell receptor beta chains sequenced from a single sample in a study of shared clonotypes between healthy human individuals (dated by TCRdb to between 2020 and 2021). Preparation of the library involved the immunoSEQ multiplex PCR assay. Sourced from immuneACCESS, this table was stored by TCRdb with only in-frame sequences that have V and J called. A share of the clones is absent; for the studies checked, an unresolved V gene accounts for under half, and the remainder has no known explanation. The sample profile shows around 1.1 million clones; approximately 80% of them were found once. The ten largest clones represent about 0.94% of the sample. The source material was memory CD4+ T cells from PBMCs. This specimen's cell subset or site label, per the study, means: CD45RA-negative fraction. These receptors were taken from a man aged 18 to 30 in good health. Some clones in this sample may be carry-over from other donors' samples.

V usage is TRBV27 and J usage is TRBJ2-1; 9 bases fit TRBD1. The CDR3 is 18 residues long. Germline V lookup: CDR1 MNHEY, CDR2 SMNVEV (reference sequence). With 4 bases clipped from V and 3 bases from J, the junction kept 13 bases outside the gene matches. CDR3 residues: CASSYSAGQGRGYNEQFF. Here the CDR3 DNA reads TGTGCCAGCAGTTACTCGGCGGGACAGGGACGGGGCTACAATGAGCAGTTCTTC.

This chain connects TRBV6-6 to TRBJ1-6; 7 bases agree with TRBD1. Germline V lookup: CDR1 MNHNY, CDR2 SVGAGI (reference sequence). The CDR3 has 15 amino acids. J gave up 7 bases and V 2 bases, and 5 bases lay outside the gene matches. Written as DNA, the CDR3 is TGTGCCAGCAGTTACCAGGGGACAGTGAATTCACCCCTCCACTTT. The encoded protein is CASSYQGTVNSPLHF.

The chain combines TRBV4-2 with TRBJ2-1; D possibly corresponds to TRBD1 (6 bases). The germline V and J ends were trimmed by 0 bases and 9 bases, with 21 bases remaining between them. CDR1 LGHNA and CDR2 YNFKEQ come from the germline V gene. CDR3 length: 17 amino acids. This chain's CDR3 is CASSQDSSPRGGSEQFF. The DNA for the CDR3 is TGTGCCAGCAGCCAAGATTCGAGCCCTCGAGGGGGTAGTGAGCAGTTCTTC.

The V and J genes are TRBV28 and TRBJ2-3, with TRBD1 matching 9 bases. V shed 4 bases and J 8 bases; nucleotides not matched to a gene: 10. This CDR3 is built from 15 residues. Germline CDR1 MDHEN, CDR2 SYDVKM. The chain's CDR3 is CASSSPTGGVGTQYF. The DNA of the CDR3 is TGTGCCAGCAGTTCACCGACAGGGGGGGTGGGTACGCAGTATTTT.

This clone was counted once. The chain is built from TRBV11-2 and TRBJ2-1, with TRBD1 as a possible D gene (5 bases). V lost 5 bases to trimming and J lost 6 bases, with 17 bases between them. Germline V gives CDR1 SGHAT, CDR2 FQNNGV. This CDR3 is 15 amino acids long. CDR3 protein: CASSPSWSRGNEQFF. CDR3 in DNA: TGTGCCAGCAGCCCCAGTTGGTCAAGGGGCAATGAGCAGTTCTTC.

CDR3 DNA: TGCAGCGCCGTGCGATTGGGGCGGTACAATGAGCAGTTCTTC. This gives the protein CSAVRLGRYNEQFF. The gene calls are TRBV29-1 and TRBJ2-1, with D maybe TRBD1 (5 bases). CDR1 and CDR2 (germline): SQVTM, ANQGSEA. The V end was cut by 7 bases, the J end by 4 bases, with 17 bases between. This CDR3 region has 14 residues.

The rearrangement joins TRBV27 to TRBJ1-1; no reliable D call. The V end was cut by 5 bases, the J end by 0 bases, with 7 bases between. The germline gives CDR1 MNHEY, CDR2 SMNVEV (reference sequence). The CDR3 runs 13 residues. The CDR3 loop is CASSSTVNTEAFF. The CDR3 coding sequence is TGTGCCAGCAGTAGTACAGTGAACACTGAAGCTTTCTTT.

This clone was observed many times. The chain links TRBV6-6 to TRBJ1-4; 7 nucleotides line up with TRBD1. The CDR3 length is 16 residues. Germline trimming cut 7 bases from V and 7 bases from J; bases unmatched to any gene: 15. Looked up from germline, CDR1 is MNHNY and CDR2 is SVGAGI (reference sequence). CDR3 DNA: TGTGCCAGCAACTCGTTGAGCCGGGACAGATTTGAAAAACTGTTTTTT. Translation: CASNSLSRDRFEKLFF.

The rearrangement links TRBV9 to TRBJ1-2; D ambiguous. CDR3 size: 12 residues. Germline V gene lookup returns CDR1 SGDLS and CDR2 YYNGEE. Trimming cost V 2 bases and J 5 bases, with 7 bases left between them. This CDR3 is CASSVRGYGYTF. As DNA, the CDR3 is TGTGCCAGCAGCGTTCGTGGGTATGGCTACACCTTC.

V is TRBV6-1 and J is TRBJ2-5, with 7 bases fitting TRBD2. J was trimmed by 8 bases and V by 8 bases; bases with no gene match: 8. The CDR3 runs to 12 residues. Germline CDR1 MNHNS, CDR2 SASEGT. The CDR3 sequence is CASVKRGDTQYF. DNA of the CDR3: TGTGCCAGCGTCAAACGGGGGGACACCCAGTACTTC.

V usage is TRBV6-5 and J usage is TRBJ1-4; D gene ambiguous. Germline lookup yields CDR1 MNHEY and CDR2 SVGAGI. V was clipped by 6 bases and J by 3 bases, with 11 bases between them. This CDR3 region has 14 residues. CDR3 coding DNA: TGTGCCAGCAGGATGGTCGCGGCTAATGAAAAACTGTTTTTT. Its translation is CASRMVAANEKLFF.

The chain carries TRBV7-2 and TRBJ2-2; tentative D call: TRBD2 (6 bases). The V gene lost 2 bases and the J gene lost 2 bases, with 12 bases spanning the gap. The CDR3 is 16 amino acids. CDR1 is SGHTA, CDR2 FQGNSA, per germline. CDR3 loop: CASSLYGTGNTGELFF. The DNA for the CDR3 is TGTGCCAGCAGCTTATATGGGACTGGAAACACCGGGGAGCTGTTTTTT.

The V and J genes are TRBV5-1 and TRBJ2-5; no definite D call. Germline loops: CDR1 SGHRS, CDR2 YFSETQ. Trimming pared 3 bases from V and 2 bases from J, leaving 5 bases between. This CDR3 region has 12 residues. The CDR3: CASSSVQETQYF. The CDR3 DNA reads TGCGCCAGCAGCTCGGTACAAGAGACCCAGTACTTC.

V and J are TRBV7-2 and TRBJ2-2, with TRBD2 matching over 11 bases. The V segment lost 4 bases and the J segment 3 bases; nucleotides outside the gene matches: 10. Germline values: CDR1 SGHTA, CDR2 FQGNSA. This CDR3 is 18 amino acids long. This CDR3 reads CASSYWLAGGAYTGELFF. In nucleotides, the CDR3 is TGTGCCAGCAGCTACTGGCTAGCGGGAGGCGCGTACACCGGGGAGCTGTTTTTT. Supplemented by reference TRBV7-2 and TRBJ2-2, the full variable domain reads GAGVSQSPSNKVTEKGKDVELRCDPISGHTALYWYRQSLGQGLEFLIYFQGNSAPDKSGLPSDRFSAERTGGSVSTLTIQRTQQEDSAVYLCASSYWLAGGAYTGELFFGEGSRLTVL.

The rearrangement uses TRBV7-6 and TRBJ2-1; 10 bases fit TRBD2. Germline V CDR1 and CDR2: SGHVS, FNYEAQ. Trimming cost V 8 bases and J 10 bases; bases outside gene matches: 8. This CDR3 has 13 residues. CDR3 DNA: TGTGCCAGCTCAACCACTAGCGGGACCGAGCAGTTCTTC. Protein product: CASSTTSGTEQFF.